This is a list of T cell receptor beta chains from one sample in a study of cytomegalovirus exposure and HLA in healthy donors. The repertoire was sequenced with immunoSEQ multiplex PCR; TCRdb's copy has only in-frame clones and lacks some. The sample shows 90,000 to 140,000 clones, 13% to 15% of them seen only once. Source material: PBMCs. The receptors shown here come from a female donor in good health and CMV-seronegative. The conserved cysteine and the conserved F or W are not part of the CDR3 here. Fields, in order: CDR3 protein, V gene, D gene. The D gene is left open where the match is weak.

CDR3: ASSLETGLDTEAF
V: TRBV7-6
D: TRBD1

CDR3: ASSLSSGTTQETQY
V: TRBV28
D: TRBD2

CDR3: ASSLRQGSQEQY
V: TRBV5-1
D: -

CDR3: ASSLNTGSNSPLH
V: TRBV27
D: -

CDR3: ASSLDRLLTGEAF
V: TRBV13
D: -

CDR3: ASSALPGSNEQF
V: TRBV14
D: -

CDR3: ASSSPTGGSYEQY
V: TRBV19
D: TRBD1

CDR3: ASSESATQGAHGYT
V: TRBV10-1
D: TRBD1

CDR3: ASSPGSGIYNEQF
V: TRBV18
D: -

CDR3: ASSFGRLAGVGETQY
V: TRBV7-2
D: TRBD2

CDR3: ASITGNTGELF
V: TRBV28
D: -

CDR3: ASSPGTGISYEQY
V: TRBV5-1
D: TRBD1

CDR3: ASSATRDTSTDTQY
V: TRBV11-2
D: -

CDR3: ASSSRRETQY
V: TRBV7-9
D: -

CDR3: ASSSQGWEYGYT
V: TRBV13
D: -

CDR3: ASSLAVAGGPRGELF
V: TRBV7-7
D: TRBD2

CDR3: SVDLTADSRHYGYT
V: TRBV29-1
D: -

CDR3: ASSPEGSRPYEQY
V: TRBV9
D: -

CDR3: ASSVEDGGNRGPDEQY
V: TRBV9
D: TRBD1

CDR3: SVGTGARYT
V: TRBV29-1
D: TRBD1

CDR3: AISDGGGTGNTEAF
V: TRBV10-3
D: TRBD1

CDR3: ASSFGQGVRGYT
V: TRBV7-2
D: TRBD1

CDR3: ASMVFGTANTEAF
V: TRBV13
D: TRBD1

CDR3: ASSIGQGDYGYT
V: TRBV5-8
D: TRBD1

CDR3: ASSPGTATNEKLF
V: TRBV18
D: TRBD1

CDR3: ASSGPRDRHGYT
V: TRBV11-2
D: TRBD1

CDR3: ASSFGRPRHEQY
V: TRBV6-5
D: -

CDR3: AIKELETEAF
V: TRBV10-3
D: -

CDR3: AWTPSGMNGETQY
V: TRBV30
D: TRBD2

CDR3: ASSYRGGQSPLH
V: TRBV6-5
D: -

CDR3: ASSPAVAGVILNEQY
V: TRBV7-9
D: TRBD2

CDR3: ASSLAGGGHGNTEAF
V: TRBV7-2
D: -

CDR3: AWRVGLASGTSGKNPFGEQF
V: TRBV30
D: TRBD2

CDR3: ASTPTSGPYNEQF
V: TRBV6-5
D: TRBD2

CDR3: SVTESMNTEAF
V: TRBV29-1
D: -

CDR3: ASSEGVHGYT
V: TRBV2
D: -

CDR3: ASSPPAIPGGEKLF
V: TRBV18
D: -

CDR3: ASSLSVWQASNTDTQY
V: TRBV7-9
D: -

CDR3: ASSLPGQGNQPQH
V: TRBV7-8
D: TRBD1

CDR3: AWSVLAGLYNEQF
V: TRBV30
D: -

CDR3: ASSLAGTSVYNEQF
V: TRBV5-1
D: TRBD2

CDR3: ASSFGTGFQPQH
V: TRBV7-9
D: TRBD1

CDR3: ASSLTGGTEAF
V: TRBV7-8
D: TRBD1

CDR3: ASSPRSGQLTDTQY
V: TRBV7-8
D: TRBD1